The rows below give T cell receptor beta chains drawn from one sample of a study of blood T cell repertoires in COVID-19. Data came from immunoSEQ multiplex PCR; TCRdb stores just in-frame clones and leaves some out. This sample carries approximately 220,000 clones, roughly four fifths of them seen once, and the ten largest clones take over 3.5%. The specimen sequenced was peripheral blood. The receptors originated from a woman in her 70s with acute or convalescent COVID-19. The CDR3 runs from the conserved cysteine through the conserved F or W. A D gene is named only where the DNA matches it firmly. Only part of the rows carry a size: once, few, many, or a class if the clone is expanded.

d_call	j_call	clone_size	cdr3_length	v_call	cdr3_nt	cdr3_aa
TRBD1	TRBJ1-2	.	14	TRBV6-5	TGTGCCAGCAGTCCCTCTCAGGGGGCGCGAGGCTACACCTTC	CASSPSQGARGYTF
TRBD2	TRBJ2-3	.	17	TRBV18	TGTGCCAGCTCACCTACCGCACTAGCGGGTAACACAGATACGCAGTATTTT	CASSPTALAGNTDTQYF
.	TRBJ1-6	.	13	TRBV7-8	TGTGCCAGCAGCTCACAGGGACGATCACCCCTCCACTTT	CASSSQGRSPLHF
.	TRBJ1-3	few	16	TRBV3-1/TRBV3-2	TGTGCCAGCAGCCAAGTAGGCGGGGCATCTGGAAACACCATATATTTT	CASSQVGGASGNTIYF
.	TRBJ1-5	few	17	TRBV7-2	TGTGCCAGCAGCTTAGAGAGAGTCAGGGGATTTGGGAAGCCCCAGCATTTT	CASSLERVRGFGKPQHF
.	TRBJ1-5	.	12	TRBV6-5	TGTGCCAGGTGGACGGAGGATCAGCCCCAGCATTTT	CARWTEDQPQHF
TRBD1	TRBJ1-2	.	15	TRBV7-9	TGTGCCAGCAGCTTAGAAACAGGGGTTAACTATGGCTACACCTTC	CASSLETGVNYGYTF
TRBD1	TRBJ1-2	.	16	TRBV29-1	TGCAGCGTTGGGCTGGACAGGGGTGTTCAGAGCAAGGGCTACACCTTC	CSVGLDRGVQSKGYTF
TRBD1	TRBJ1-2	.	15	TRBV18	TGTGCCAGCTCACCACGGCAGGGGGGCAACTATGGCTACACCTTC	CASSPRQGGNYGYTF
TRBD2	TRBJ2-1	.	14	TRBV5-4	TGTGCCAGCAACCCGGGACTAGAAGGCCCTGAGCAGTTCTTC	CASNPGLEGPEQFF
.	TRBJ1-6	.	15	TRBV4-2	TGTGCCAGCAGCCAAGTTGGTGGGGGCAATTCACCCCTCCACTTT	CASSQVGGGNSPLHF
.	TRBJ1-5	.	16	TRBV6-2/TRBV6-3	TGTGCCAGCAGTTTAGTTTCCCCAGGGCGAGATCAGCCCCAGCATTTT	CASSLVSPGRDQPQHF
.	TRBJ2-7	few	15	TRBV6-6	TGTGCCAGCAGTGCTCCAGGGTTGACTGGGAACGAGCAGTACTTC	CASSAPGLTGNEQYF
.	TRBJ2-2	.	12	TRBV18	TGTGCCAGCTCACCGAATAGCCGGGAGCTGTTTTTT	CASSPNSRELFF
.	TRBJ2-7	.	17	TRBV10-3	TGTGCCATCAGGGATTCTCGCACGGGGGAGCGAACCTACGAGCAGTACTTC	CAIRDSRTGERTYEQYF
.	TRBJ1-1	.	15	TRBV14	TGTGCCAGCAGCCAAGAATCTTTATGGAACACTGAAGCTTTCTTT	CASSQESLWNTEAFF
.	TRBJ1-2	.	15	TRBV30	TGTGCCTGGAGTGTACTAAACGGCAGGGCCCATGGCTACACCTTC	CAWSVLNGRAHGYTF
TRBD1	TRBJ1-2	.	16	TRBV29-1	TGCAGCGTTTATAGCCGCCGGGACAGCACCTACTATGGCTACACCTTC	CSVYSRRDSTYYGYTF
.	TRBJ2-7	.	13	TRBV4-3	TGCGCCAGCAGCCCGACGGGAACCTACGAGCAGTACTTC	CASSPTGTYEQYF
TRBD1	TRBJ1-6	.	15	TRBV14	TGTGCCAGCAGCGCGACAGGGATCTATAATTCACCCCTCCACTTT	CASSATGIYNSPLHF
TRBD2	TRBJ2-1	.	19	TRBV7-6	TGTGCCAGCAGCCGATTTGAGCTGGGGACTAGCGTATCCTACAATGAGCAGTTCTTC	CASSRFELGTSVSYNEQFF
.	TRBJ2-2	few	13	TRBV7-2	TGTGCCAGCAGCTCAGGGGCGAACGGGGAGCTGTTTTTT	CASSSGANGELFF
.	TRBJ1-4	.	14	TRBV5-4	TGTGCCAGCAGCCCGGGACTGATAAATGAAAAACTGTTTTTT	CASSPGLINEKLFF
.	TRBJ2-7	.	15	TRBV5-5	TGTGCCAGCAGGCGCCTGACAGGCCTCACCTACGAGCAGTACTTC	CASRRLTGLTYEQYF
TRBD1	TRBJ1-1	.	16	TRBV25-1	TGTGCCAGCAGTGATCCCGGGACAGTCGCGGACACTGAAGCTTTCTTT	CASSDPGTVADTEAFF
TRBD1	TRBJ1-1	.	15	TRBV28	TGTGCCAGCAGTAGACAGGGGGCTTCGAGAACTGAAGCTTTCTTT	CASSRQGASRTEAFF
.	TRBJ1-4	.	17	TRBV4-1	TGCGCCAGCAGCCAAGTCGCAGGGCTTTCCTGGGATGAAAAACTGTTTTTT	CASSQVAGLSWDEKLFF
.	TRBJ1-2	.	15	TRBV6-5	TGTGCCAGCAGTTACCGAGGACAGTCAGGCCATGGCTACACCTTC	CASSYRGQSGHGYTF
TRBD2	TRBJ2-5	.	15	TRBV2	TGTGCCAGCAGAGGACTAGCGGGGGTACAAGAGACCCAGTACTTC	CASRGLAGVQETQYF
.	TRBJ1-2	.	15	TRBV4-3	TGCGCCAGCAGCCAAGAACGTGCACAGGGAGCTGGCTACACCTTC	CASSQERAQGAGYTF